These T cell receptor beta chains were read from a single sample in a study of blood T cell repertoires in COVID-19. Assay: immunoSEQ multiplex PCR; the TCRdb copy retains only in-frame clones and omits some. The sample gives fewer than 300,000 clones, less than 90% of which show up once; approximately 4% is in the top ten. Sequenced: peripheral blood. The origin of the receptors is a man aged 55 to 70 who had recovered from COVID-19. The CDR3 runs from the conserved cysteine through the conserved F or W. The size of a clone is reported for some rows only, either as once, few or many, or as a class for expanded clones.

size: .
V: TRBV19
CDR3: CASSPRQGANIQYF

size: .
V: TRBV29-1
CDR3: CSVEGLQGNPNYGYTF

size: .
V: TRBV5-1
CDR3: CASSTQTGQQETQYF

size: .
V: TRBV5-5
CDR3: CASSLIGGRASYEQYF

size: .
V: TRBV9
CDR3: CASSSDKSAWNTGELFF

size: .
V: TRBV6-5
CDR3: CASRSRSPDTQYF

size: .
V: TRBV6-2/TRBV6-3
CDR3: CASSGTPRTDTQYF

size: .
V: TRBV6-5
CDR3: CASSYSRGRRGETQYF

size: .
V: TRBV2
CDR3: CASSAGTVVLVYEQYF

size: .
V: TRBV7-2
CDR3: CASSPGDRAYGYTF

size: .
V: TRBV27
CDR3: CASSSQGAGNSPLHF

size: .
V: TRBV30
CDR3: CAWTDRAPYNEQFF

size: .
V: TRBV21-1
CDR3: CASSRQDCSYEQYF

size: .
V: TRBV10-3
CDR3: CAIMGPLRELFF

size: once
V: TRBV5-4
CDR3: CASSGGLAGGTDTQYF

size: few
V: TRBV7-3
CDR3: CASSSKGIQQFF

size: .
V: TRBV7-9
CDR3: CASRRTGLNSPLHF

size: .
V: TRBV5-4
CDR3: CASSLYDLRDKYF

size: .
V: TRBV7-8
CDR3: CASVLWAGGKNEQYF

size: .
V: TRBV4-2
CDR3: CASSPRGQANYGYTF

size: once
V: TRBV9
CDR3: CASSGDRNIYGYTF

size: .
V: TRBV7-9
CDR3: CASTSGVQPQHF

size: .
V: TRBV2
CDR3: CASSAQGYPYEQYF

size: .
V: TRBV11-2
CDR3: CASRQSFYGYTF

size: once
V: TRBV4-2
CDR3: CASRADSSTDTQYF

size: .
V: TRBV29-1
CDR3: CSVRTGAQISGNTIYF

size: .
V: TRBV2
CDR3: CASRSTSGGAADEQFF

size: .
V: TRBV6-5
CDR3: CASSSPGDEQYF

size: .
V: TRBV6-6
CDR3: CASSGGGREGEKLFF

size: .
V: TRBV15
CDR3: CATSREITQGAEAFF

size: .
V: TRBV10-3
CDR3: CAISEPSTGRNTEAFF

size: .
V: TRBV6-4
CDR3: CASSETGFQSYNEQFF

size: .
V: TRBV19
CDR3: CASSVGQPYNEQFF

size: .
V: TRBV4-2
CDR3: CASSQYAELSTGELFF

size: .
V: TRBV27
CDR3: CASSLVESAAGNSPLHF

size: .
V: TRBV24-1
CDR3: CATSDGDSTYEQYF

size: .
V: TRBV6-5
CDR3: CASRTSGGHAYEQYF

size: .
V: TRBV5-6
CDR3: CASSLAGGLNYGYTF

size: .
V: TRBV1
CDR3: CTSSRLERGDAYEQYF

size: .
V: TRBV2
CDR3: CACRDRGNEKLFF

size: .
V: TRBV3-1/TRBV3-2
CDR3: CASSQGVQKETQYF

size: .
V: TRBV7-9
CDR3: CASSENRDRVGNQPQHF

size: .
V: TRBV6-6
CDR3: CASSTRGITETQYF

size: .
V: TRBV18
CDR3: CASSLQGTVSYNEQFF

size: .
V: TRBV19
CDR3: CASSIRGSGSNQPQHF

size: .
V: TRBV19
CDR3: CASSLLAAIGDTQYF

size: .
V: TRBV5-4
CDR3: CASRQTGGDTGELFF

size: .
V: TRBV27
CDR3: CASSLSPGEPTDTQYF

size: once
V: TRBV5-1
CDR3: CASSSRDGTTGNIQYF

size: .
V: TRBV20-1
CDR3: CSASLATGNTEAFF

size: .
V: TRBV9
CDR3: CASTGGYSGNTIYF